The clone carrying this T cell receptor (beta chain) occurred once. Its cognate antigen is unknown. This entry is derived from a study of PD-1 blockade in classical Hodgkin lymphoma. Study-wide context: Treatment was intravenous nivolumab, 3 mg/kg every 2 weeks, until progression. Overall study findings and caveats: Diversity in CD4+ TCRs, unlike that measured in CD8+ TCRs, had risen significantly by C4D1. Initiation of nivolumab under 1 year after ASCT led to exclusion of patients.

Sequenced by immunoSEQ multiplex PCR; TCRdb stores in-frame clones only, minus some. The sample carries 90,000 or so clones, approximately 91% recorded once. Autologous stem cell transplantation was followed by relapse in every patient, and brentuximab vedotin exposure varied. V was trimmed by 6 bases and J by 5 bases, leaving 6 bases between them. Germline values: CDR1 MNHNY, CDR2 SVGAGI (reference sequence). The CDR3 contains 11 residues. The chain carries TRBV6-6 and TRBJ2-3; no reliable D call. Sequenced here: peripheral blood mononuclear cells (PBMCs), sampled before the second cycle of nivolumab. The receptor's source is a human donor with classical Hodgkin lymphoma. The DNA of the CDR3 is TGTGCCAGCAGCCTAGGAGATACGCAGTATTTT. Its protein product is CASSLGDTQYF.